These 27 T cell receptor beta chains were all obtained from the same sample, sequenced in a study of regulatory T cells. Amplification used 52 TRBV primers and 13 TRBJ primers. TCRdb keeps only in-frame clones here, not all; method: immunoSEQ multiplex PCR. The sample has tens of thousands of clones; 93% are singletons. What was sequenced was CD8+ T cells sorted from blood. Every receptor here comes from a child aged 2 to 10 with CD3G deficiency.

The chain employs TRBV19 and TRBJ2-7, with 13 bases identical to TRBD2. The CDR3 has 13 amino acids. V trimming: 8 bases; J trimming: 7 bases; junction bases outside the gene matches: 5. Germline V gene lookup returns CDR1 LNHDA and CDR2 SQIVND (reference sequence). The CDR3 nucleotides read TGTGCCAGTGCGCCGGGACTAGCGGGGGAGCAGTACTTC. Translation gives CASAPGLAGEQYF.

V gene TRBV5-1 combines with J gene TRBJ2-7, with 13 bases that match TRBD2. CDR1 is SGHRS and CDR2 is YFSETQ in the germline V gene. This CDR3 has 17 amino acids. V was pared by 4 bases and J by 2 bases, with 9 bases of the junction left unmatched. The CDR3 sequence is CASSPGLAGAGPYEQYF. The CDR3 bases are TGCGCCAGCAGCCCCGGACTAGCGGGAGCAGGCCCCTACGAGCAGTACTTC.

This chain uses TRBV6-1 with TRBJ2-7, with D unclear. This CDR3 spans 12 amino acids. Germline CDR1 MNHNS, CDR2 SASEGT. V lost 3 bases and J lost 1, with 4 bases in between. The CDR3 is CASSEVSYEQYF. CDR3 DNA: TGTGCCAGCAGTGAGGTTTCCTACGAGCAGTACTTC.

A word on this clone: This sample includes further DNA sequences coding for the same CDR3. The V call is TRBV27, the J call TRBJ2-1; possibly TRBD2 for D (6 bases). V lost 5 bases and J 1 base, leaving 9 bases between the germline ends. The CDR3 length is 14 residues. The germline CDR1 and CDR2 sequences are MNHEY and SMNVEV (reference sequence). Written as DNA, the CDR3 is TGTGCCAGCAGTCCGGGGACTTCCTACAATGAGCAGTTCTTC. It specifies CASSPGTSYNEQFF.

For the CDR3, the DNA is TGTGCCAGCAGTTTTGCAGGCCCTCTACAGCCCCAGCATTTT. It is translated as CASSFAGPLQPQHF. This rearrangement joins TRBV28 to TRBJ1-5, with unresolved D. Germline V gene sequence: CDR1 MDHEN, CDR2 SYDVKM. The CDR3 is 14 residues long. With 3 bases removed from V and 7 bases from J, the gap between germline ends came to 13 bases.

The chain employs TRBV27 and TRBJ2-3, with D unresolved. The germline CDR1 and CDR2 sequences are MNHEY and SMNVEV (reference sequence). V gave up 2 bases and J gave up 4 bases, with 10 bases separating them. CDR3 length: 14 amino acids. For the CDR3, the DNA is TGTGCCAGCAGTTTAGGACCGTCTTCAGATACGCAGTATTTT. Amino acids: CASSLGPSSDTQYF.

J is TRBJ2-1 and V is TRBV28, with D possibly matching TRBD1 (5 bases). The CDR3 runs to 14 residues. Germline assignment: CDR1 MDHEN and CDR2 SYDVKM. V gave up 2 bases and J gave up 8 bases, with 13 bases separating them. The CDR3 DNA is TGTGCCAGCAGTTTAGCATTATGGGGCTATGAGCAGTTCTTC. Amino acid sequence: CASSLALWGYEQFF.

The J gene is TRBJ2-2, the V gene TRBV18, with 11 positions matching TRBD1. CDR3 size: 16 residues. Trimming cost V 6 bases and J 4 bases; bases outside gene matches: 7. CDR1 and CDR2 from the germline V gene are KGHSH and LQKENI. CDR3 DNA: TGTGCCAGCTCTCAGGGACAGGGGGAGGGCACCGGGGAGCTGTTTTTT. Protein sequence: CASSQGQGEGTGELFF.

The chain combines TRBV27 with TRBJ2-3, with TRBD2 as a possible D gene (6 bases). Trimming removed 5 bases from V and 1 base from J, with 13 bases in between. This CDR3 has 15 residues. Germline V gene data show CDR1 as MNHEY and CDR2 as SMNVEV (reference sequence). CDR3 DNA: TGTGCCAGCAGTCCATACGGAGGGGGCACAGATACGCAGTATTTT. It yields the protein CASSPYGGGTDTQYF.

The DNA of the CDR3 is TGTGCCAGCAGCTTATCAGGGGGCACAGATACGCAGTATTTT. This codes for CASSLSGGTDTQYF. The J gene is TRBJ2-3, the V gene TRBV11-2; perhaps TRBD1 as D (6 bases). V lost 2 bases and J 1 base, leaving 7 bases between the germline ends. Germline CDR1 is SGHAT and CDR2 is FQNNGV. This CDR3 spans 14 amino acids.

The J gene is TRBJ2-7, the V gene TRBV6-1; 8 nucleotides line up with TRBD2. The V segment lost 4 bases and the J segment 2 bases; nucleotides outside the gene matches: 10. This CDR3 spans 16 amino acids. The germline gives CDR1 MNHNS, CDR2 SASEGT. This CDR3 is CASSAPLAGVTYEQYF. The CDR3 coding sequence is TGTGCCAGCAGTGCCCCTCTAGCGGGTGTTACCTACGAGCAGTACTTC.

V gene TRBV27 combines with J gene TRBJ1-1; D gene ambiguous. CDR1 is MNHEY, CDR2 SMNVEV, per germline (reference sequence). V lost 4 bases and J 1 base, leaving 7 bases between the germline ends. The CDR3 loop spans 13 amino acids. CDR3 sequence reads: CASSSEGNTEAFF. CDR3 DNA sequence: TGTGCCAGCAGTTCGGAAGGGAACACTGAAGCTTTCTTT.

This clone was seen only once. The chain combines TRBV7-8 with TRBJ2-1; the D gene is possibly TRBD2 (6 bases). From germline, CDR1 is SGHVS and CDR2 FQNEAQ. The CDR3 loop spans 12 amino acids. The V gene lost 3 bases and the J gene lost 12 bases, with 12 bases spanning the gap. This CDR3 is CASSFGGMVQFF. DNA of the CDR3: TGTGCCAGCAGCTTCGGCGGGATGGTGCAGTTCTTC.

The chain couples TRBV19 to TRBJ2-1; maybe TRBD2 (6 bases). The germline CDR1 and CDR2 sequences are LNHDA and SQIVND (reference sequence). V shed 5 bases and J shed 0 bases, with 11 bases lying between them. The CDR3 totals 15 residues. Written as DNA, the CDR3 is TGTGCCAGTAGTTCCAGCGGGTACTCCTACAATGAGCAGTTCTTC. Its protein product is CASSSSGYSYNEQFF.

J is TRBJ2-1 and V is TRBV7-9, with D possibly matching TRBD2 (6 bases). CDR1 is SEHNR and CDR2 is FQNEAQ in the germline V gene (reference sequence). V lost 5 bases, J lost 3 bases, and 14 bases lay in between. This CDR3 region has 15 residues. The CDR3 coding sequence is TGTGCCAGCAGCGGGGACTTAGGCAACTACAATGAGCAGTTCTTC. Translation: CASSGDLGNYNEQFF.

The CDR3 is CASSSPAGEQYF. The CDR3 nucleotides read TGTGCCAGCAGTTCCCCCGCGGGGGAGCAGTACTTC. V gene TRBV28 combines with J gene TRBJ2-7, with TRBD2 as a possible D gene (6 bases). V was clipped by 4 bases and J by 7 bases, with 11 bases between them. This CDR3 is built from 12 residues. CDR1 and CDR2 from the germline V gene are MDHEN and SYDVKM.

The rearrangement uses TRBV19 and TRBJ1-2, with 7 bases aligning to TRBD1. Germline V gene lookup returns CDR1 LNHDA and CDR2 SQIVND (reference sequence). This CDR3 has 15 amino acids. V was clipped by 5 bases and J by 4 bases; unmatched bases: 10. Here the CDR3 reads CASSGAGTDGYGYTF. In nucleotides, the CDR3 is TGTGCCAGTAGTGGAGCCGGGACAGATGGCTATGGCTACACCTTC.

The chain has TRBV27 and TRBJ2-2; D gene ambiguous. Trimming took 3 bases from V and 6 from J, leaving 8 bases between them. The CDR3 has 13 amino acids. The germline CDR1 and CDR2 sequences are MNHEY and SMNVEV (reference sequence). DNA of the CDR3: TGTGCCAGCAGTTTTGGGTATCCCGGGGAGCTGTTTTTT. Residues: CASSFGYPGELFF.

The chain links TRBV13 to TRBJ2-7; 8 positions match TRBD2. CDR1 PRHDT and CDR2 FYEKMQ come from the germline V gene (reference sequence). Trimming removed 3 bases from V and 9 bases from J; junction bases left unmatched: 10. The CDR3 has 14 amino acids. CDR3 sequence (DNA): TGTGCCAGCAGCTTGGGACTAGGCGCTAACGTGCAGTACTTC. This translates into CASSLGLGANVQYF.

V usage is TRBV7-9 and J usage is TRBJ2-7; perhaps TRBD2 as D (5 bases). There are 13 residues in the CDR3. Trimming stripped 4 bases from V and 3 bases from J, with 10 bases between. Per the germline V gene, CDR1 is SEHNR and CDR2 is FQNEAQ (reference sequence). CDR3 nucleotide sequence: TGTGCCAGCAGCTACGGGGAACTCTACGAGCAGTACTTC. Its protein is CASSYGELYEQYF.

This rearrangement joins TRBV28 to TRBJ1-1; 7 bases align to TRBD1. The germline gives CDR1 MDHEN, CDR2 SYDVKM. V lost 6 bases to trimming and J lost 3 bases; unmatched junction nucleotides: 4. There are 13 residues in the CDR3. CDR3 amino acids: CASRPGGYTEAFF. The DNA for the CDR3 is TGTGCCAGCAGACCAGGGGGATACACTGAAGCTTTCTTT. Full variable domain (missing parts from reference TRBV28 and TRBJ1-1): DVKVTQSSRYLVKRTGEKVFLECVQDMDHENMFWYRQDPGLGLRLIYFSYDVKMKEKGDIPEGYSVSREKKERFSLILESASTNQTSMYLCASRPGGYTEAFFGQGTRLTVV.

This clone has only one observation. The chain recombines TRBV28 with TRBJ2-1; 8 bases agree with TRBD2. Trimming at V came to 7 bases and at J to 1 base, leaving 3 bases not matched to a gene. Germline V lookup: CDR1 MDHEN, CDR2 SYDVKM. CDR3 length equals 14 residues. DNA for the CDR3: TGTGCCAGCACGAGCGGGAGTTCCTACAATGAGCAGTTCTTC. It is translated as CASTSGSSYNEQFF.

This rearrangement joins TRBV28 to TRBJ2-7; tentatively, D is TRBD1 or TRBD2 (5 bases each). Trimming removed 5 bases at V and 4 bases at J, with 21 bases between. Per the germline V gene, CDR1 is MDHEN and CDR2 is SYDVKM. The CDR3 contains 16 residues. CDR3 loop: CASSQETGPLSYEQYF. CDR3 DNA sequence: TGTGCCAGCAGTCAAGAGACGGGACCGCTGTCATACGAGCAGTACTTC.

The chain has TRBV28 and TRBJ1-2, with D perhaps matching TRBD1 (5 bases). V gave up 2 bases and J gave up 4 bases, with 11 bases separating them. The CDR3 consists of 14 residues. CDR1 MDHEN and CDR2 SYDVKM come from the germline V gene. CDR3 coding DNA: TGTGCCAGCAGTTTAGAGGAGGGGAGCTATGGCTACACCTTC. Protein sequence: CASSLEEGSYGYTF.

CDR3 protein: CASSFGRAQQFF. DNA for the CDR3: TGTGCCAGCAGTTTTGGGCGGGCTCAGCAGTTCTTC. The chain is built from TRBV28 and TRBJ2-1; D might be TRBD2 (5 bases). Germline assignment: CDR1 MDHEN and CDR2 SYDVKM. Trimming removed 3 bases from V and 11 bases from J, with 11 bases in between. The CDR3 extends over 12 amino acids.

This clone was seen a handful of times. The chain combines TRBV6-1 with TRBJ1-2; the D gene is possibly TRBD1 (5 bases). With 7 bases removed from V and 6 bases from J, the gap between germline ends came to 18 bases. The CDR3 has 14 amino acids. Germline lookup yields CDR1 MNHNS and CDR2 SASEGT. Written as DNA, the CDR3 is TGTGCCAGCATAGGGACTTCGGGGCCACATGGCTACACCTTC. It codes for CASIGTSGPHGYTF.

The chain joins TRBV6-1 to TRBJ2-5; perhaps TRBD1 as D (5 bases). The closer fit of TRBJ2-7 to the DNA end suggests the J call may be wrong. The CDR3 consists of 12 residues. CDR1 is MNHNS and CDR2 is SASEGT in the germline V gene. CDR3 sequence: CASLGYQGEQYF. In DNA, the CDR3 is TGTGCCAGCCTGGGGTATCAGGGCGAGCAGTACTTC.